Below, 18 T cell receptor beta chains from the same sample are listed, as sequenced in a study of blood T cells in healthy people across ages. A second about 6 to 12 cycle PCR used barcoded and J-beta primers. TCRdb analysed the 5' RACE reads with MiXCR anew, one entry per CDR3 protein. This sample has around 320,000 distinct CDR3 sequences, with 25% to 30% found just once. Sequencing was carried out using blood. These TCRs come from a woman in her 70s in good health.

CDR3 sequence: CATSRGQGRGETQYF. The CDR3 region has the DNA TGTGCCACCAGCAGAGGGCAGGGAAGAGGAGAGACCCAGTACTTC. This chain connects TRBV15 to TRBJ2-5; the D gene is possibly TRBD1 (5 bases). V was cut by 1 base and J by 4 bases, with 13 bases left in between. CDR3 size: 15 residues. Germline V CDR1 and CDR2: LNHNV, YYDKDF (reference sequence).

J is TRBJ2-2 and V is TRBV6-5; D unclear. Looked up from germline, CDR1 is MNHEY and CDR2 is SVGAGI. The V end lost 2 bases, the J end lost 1 base, and 11 bases lay between the germline ends. This CDR3 region has 16 residues. Written as DNA, the CDR3 is TGTGCCAGCAGTTACGGTCCCAGCTTGAACACCGGGGAGCTGTTTTTT. Translation gives CASSYGPSLNTGELFF.

This sequence joins TRBV20-1 and TRBJ2-5; D unclear. Germline V gives CDR1 DFQATT, CDR2 SNEGSKA (reference sequence). This CDR3 is 15 amino acids long. V dropped 0 bases and J dropped 7 bases, with 18 bases sitting between them. The CDR3: CSARDRVVPLGTQYF. CDR3 bases: TGCAGTGCTAGAGATAGGGTCGTCCCCCTGGGGACCCAGTACTTC.

The chain recombines TRBV20-1 with TRBJ2-3, with TRBD2 matching over 7 bases. The J segment lost 5 bases and the V segment lost 5 bases, leaving 16 bases of the junction unmatched. The CDR3 spans 16 residues. The V gene's germline CDR1 is DFQATT and CDR2 SNEGSKA (reference sequence). CDR3 nucleotide sequence: TGCAGTGCTCCTAGATCAGTCTTAGGCGGGGGAGATACGCAGTATTTT. It specifies CSAPRSVLGGGDTQYF.

The chain is built from TRBV19 and TRBJ2-3; D uncertain. V was shortened by 1 base and J by 6 bases, with 8 bases between the two germline ends. This CDR3 is 13 amino acids long. Germline CDR1 reads LNHDA; CDR2 reads SQIVND (reference sequence). The CDR3 DNA is TGTGCCAGTAGTATAGGGGTCTCTGATACGCAGTATTTT. It is translated as CASSIGVSDTQYF. Together with reference TRBV19 and TRBJ2-3, the CDR3 gives the full variable domain: DGGITQSPKYLFRKEGQNVTLSCEQNLNHDAMYWYRQDPGQGLRLIYYSQIVNDFQKGDIAEGYSVSREKKESFPLTVTSAQKNPTAFYLCASSIGVSDTQYFGPGTRLTVL.

DNA for the CDR3: TGTGCCAGCAGTTTATTTTCATTAGCGGGAGGGACGGAGGATACGCAGTATTTT. Its translation is CASSLFSLAGGTEDTQYF. The V call is TRBV28, the J call TRBJ2-3; 11 nucleotides line up with TRBD2. This CDR3 has 18 amino acids. J was trimmed by 6 bases and V by 1 base; bases with no gene match: 12. Germline V gene lookup returns CDR1 MDHEN and CDR2 SYDVKM.

V usage is TRBV20-1 and J usage is TRBJ2-5, with D unresolved. The V end lost 3 bases, the J end lost 2 bases, and 7 bases lay between the germline ends. The CDR3 totals 12 residues. Germline CDR1 and CDR2: DFQATT and SNEGSKA (reference sequence). This CDR3 reads CSARYGQETQYF. The CDR3 bases are TGCAGTGCTAGGTACGGACAAGAGACCCAGTACTTC.

V gene TRBV5-5 combines with J gene TRBJ1-5, with D tentatively TRBD1 (5 bases). V was pared by 2 bases and J by 6 bases, with 18 bases between. Germline CDR1 reads SGHKS; CDR2 reads YYEKEE (reference sequence). The CDR3 is 16 residues long. CDR3 in DNA: TGTGCCAGCAGCTTTTTATCGGGGAGGGGTGGTCAGCCCCAGCATTTT. Translation: CASSFLSGRGGQPQHF.

The chain employs TRBV18 and TRBJ1-3, with 10 bases aligning to TRBD1. Germline CDR1 KGHSH, CDR2 LQKENI. The CDR3 is 15 residues long. V shed 6 bases, J shed 4 bases, and the junction held 6 bases outside the gene matches. The CDR3 protein is CASSPGTGVGNTIYF. The CDR3 nucleotides read TGTGCCAGCTCCCCCGGGACAGGGGTCGGAAACACCATATATTTT.

This clonotype was found a few times. V and J are TRBV7-2 and TRBJ2-5; D remains ambiguous. The end of the DNA fits TRBJ2-1 better, so the J call may be wrong. The CDR3 contains 14 residues. Per the germline V gene, CDR1 is SGHTA and CDR2 is FQGNSA. This chain's CDR3 is CASSLGRENNEQFF. The CDR3 nucleotides read TGTGCCAGCAGCTTAGGGAGAGAAAACAATGAGCAGTTCTTC.

V usage is TRBV2 and J usage is TRBJ2-2; TRBD1 aligns across 9 bases. CDR3 length equals 17 residues. Germline CDR1 and CDR2: SNHLY and FYNNEI. With V trimmed by 5 bases and J by 4 bases, 11 bases remained unmatched. CDR3 amino acids: CASSSQGARPSTGELFF. CDR3 DNA sequence: TGTGCCAGCAGTTCACAGGGGGCGCGACCCAGCACCGGGGAGCTGTTTTTT.

This rearrangement joins TRBV19 to TRBJ2-3, with a possible D match to TRBD2 (6 bases). CDR1 and CDR2 (germline): LNHDA, SQIVND (reference sequence). This CDR3 has 13 amino acids. The V and J ends lost 5 bases and 6 bases respectively, with 12 bases between them. The CDR3 reads CASSGGAADTQYF. CDR3 nucleotides: TGTGCCAGTAGTGGCGGGGCTGCGGATACGCAGTATTTT.

The V gene is TRBV6-2 or TRBV6-3, the J gene TRBJ2-1; D is unresolved. Germline V gene sequence: CDR1 MNHEY, CDR2 SVGEGT. This CDR3 comprises 16 residues. The V and J ends lost 2 bases and 0 bases respectively, with 11 bases between them. The CDR3 nucleotides are TGTGCCAGCAGTTACCACCAACCAAGCTCCTACAATGAGCAGTTCTTC. This codes for CASSYHQPSSYNEQFF.

The V gene is TRBV5-5, the J gene TRBJ2-5; possibly TRBD1 for D (5 bases). Germline-derived CDR1 and CDR2 are SGHKS and YYEKEE (reference sequence). This CDR3 contains 15 residues. V lost 4 bases to trimming and J lost 9 bases, with 22 bases between them. The CDR3 DNA reads TGTGCCAGCAGCGGGGCCCCAACGGCGGAAAGGGCCCAGTACTTC. Protein sequence: CASSGAPTAERAQYF.

This clonotype was recorded many times. V and J are TRBV29-1 and TRBJ2-5; tentative D call: TRBD2 (7 bases). CDR1 is SQVTM, CDR2 ANQGSEA, per germline. The V end was cut by 7 bases, the J end by 7 bases, with 16 bases between. The CDR3 loop spans 12 amino acids. CDR3 DNA sequence: TGCAGCGGTAACAGGGAGGGCTGGACCCAGTACTTC. This translates into CSGNREGWTQYF. Variable domain in full (rest from reference TRBV29-1 and TRBJ2-5): SAVISQKPSRDICQRGTSLTIQCQVDSQVTMMFWYRQQPGQSLTLIATANQGSEATYESGFVIDKFPISRPNLTFSTLTVSNMSPEDSSIYLCSGNREGWTQYFGPGTRLLVL.

The V gene is TRBV29-1, the J gene TRBJ2-5; 10 bases are shared with TRBD2. Trimming removed 7 bases from V and 2 bases from J; junction bases left unmatched: 7. This CDR3 region has 14 residues. CDR1 and CDR2 from the germline V gene are SQVTM and ANQGSEA. The CDR3 region has the DNA TGCAGCGGTCAGCGGGAGGGCCGGCAAGAGACCCAGTACTTC. It specifies CSGQREGRQETQYF. Full variable domain (remainder filled in from reference TRBV29-1 and TRBJ2-5): SAVISQKPSRDICQRGTSLTIQCQVDSQVTMMFWYRQQPGQSLTLIATANQGSEATYESGFVIDKFPISRPNLTFSTLTVSNMSPEDSSIYLCSGQREGRQETQYFGPGTRLLVL.

This clonotype was detected only a few times. The genes are TRBV27 and TRBJ2-1, with TRBD2 identical over 11 bases. The germline gives CDR1 MNHEY, CDR2 SMNVEV (reference sequence). V dropped 5 bases and J dropped 6; count of bases not matched to a gene: 3. The CDR3 length is 14 residues. DNA of the CDR3: TGTGCCAGCAGTGTAGCGGGAGGGTTCAATGAGCAGTTCTTC. Its protein product is CASSVAGGFNEQFF.

The rearrangement links TRBV3-1 to TRBJ2-7; D gene ambiguous. The CDR3 runs to 14 residues. Trimming removed 5 bases at V and 2 bases at J, with 13 bases between. Germline loops: CDR1 LGHDT, CDR2 YNNKEL (reference sequence). The CDR3, as DNA: TGTGCCAGCAGCACCTCAGCCAGCCCCTACGAGCAGTACTTC. Its translation: CASSTSASPYEQYF.